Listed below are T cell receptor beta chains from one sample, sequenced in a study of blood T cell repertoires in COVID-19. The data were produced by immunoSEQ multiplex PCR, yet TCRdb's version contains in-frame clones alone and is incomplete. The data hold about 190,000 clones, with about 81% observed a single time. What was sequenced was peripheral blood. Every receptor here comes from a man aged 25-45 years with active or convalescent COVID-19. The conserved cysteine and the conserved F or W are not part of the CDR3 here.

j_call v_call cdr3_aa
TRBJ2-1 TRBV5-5 ASSFLPLGAGGIEQF
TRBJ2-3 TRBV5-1 ASSSRGLAGRTDTQY
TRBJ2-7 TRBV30 AWSGGGGDSYEQY
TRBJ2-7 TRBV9 ASSVARDITYEQY
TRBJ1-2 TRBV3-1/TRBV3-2 ASSQGFEGARYT
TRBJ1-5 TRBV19 ASRLWEGRSNQPQH
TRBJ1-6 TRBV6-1 ASSESGLYYSYNSPLH
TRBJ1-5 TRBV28 ASSARTGQGALQPQH
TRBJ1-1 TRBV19 ASSTHPSGRGGAF
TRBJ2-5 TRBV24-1 ATSDVAGGRETQY
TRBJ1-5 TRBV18 ASSPAGNTQPQH
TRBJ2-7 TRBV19 ASSALAGSGGEQY
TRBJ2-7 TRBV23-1 ASSLPGDRRDEQY
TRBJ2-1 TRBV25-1 ASSQPGAYYYNEQF
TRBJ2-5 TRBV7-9 ASSVGLAGGRFQETQY
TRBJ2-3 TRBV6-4 ASKPGENTDTQY
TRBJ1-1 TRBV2 ASRLETGSNTEAF
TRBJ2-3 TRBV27 ASRVLGQISTDTQY
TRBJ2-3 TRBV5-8 ASSLRTANTDTQY
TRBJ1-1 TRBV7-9 ASSPDSRYTEAF
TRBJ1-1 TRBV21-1 ASSMQGGAF
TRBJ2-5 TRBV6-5 ASSYSGAVGTQY